This TCR beta chain was profiled in a study of blood T cell repertoires in COVID-19. Study-level information: Collection of acute and convalescent COVID-19 samples took place in the United States, Italy and Spain. T cells, B-cell-depleted T cells, or PBMCs supplied cDNA or gDNA.

CDR1 and CDR2 from the germline V gene are LNHDA and SQIVND (reference sequence). This CDR3 spans 14 amino acids. V lost 2 bases to trimming and J lost 2 bases, with 7 bases between them. Seattle's cohort entered during active infection and was followed longitudinally. How the authors handled the data: Amplifying reference gene primers gave estimates of nucleated cell counts. The table came from immunoSEQ multiplex PCR; TCRdb's copy has only in-frame clones and leaves some out. V, J and clone size derive from that table, while D and trimming were established from the DNA sequence. The table records 50,000 to 65,000 clones, 55% to 75% of them present only once.

The material sequenced was peripheral blood. This chain uses TRBV19 with TRBJ1-3, with unresolved D. This TCR was sampled from a woman in her 70s with COVID-19, enrolled during active disease. Here the CDR3 DNA reads TGTGCCAGTAGTATATGGGGAGCTGGAAACACCATATATTTT. This codes for CASSIWGAGNTIYF. The full variable domain, in which reference TRBV19 and TRBJ1-3 provide the parts outside the CDR3, is DGGITQSPKYLFRKEGQNVTLSCEQNLNHDAMYWYRQDPGQGLRLIYYSQIVNDFQKGDIAEGYSVSREKKESFPLTVTSAQKNPTAFYLCASSIWGAGNTIYFGEGSWLTVV.